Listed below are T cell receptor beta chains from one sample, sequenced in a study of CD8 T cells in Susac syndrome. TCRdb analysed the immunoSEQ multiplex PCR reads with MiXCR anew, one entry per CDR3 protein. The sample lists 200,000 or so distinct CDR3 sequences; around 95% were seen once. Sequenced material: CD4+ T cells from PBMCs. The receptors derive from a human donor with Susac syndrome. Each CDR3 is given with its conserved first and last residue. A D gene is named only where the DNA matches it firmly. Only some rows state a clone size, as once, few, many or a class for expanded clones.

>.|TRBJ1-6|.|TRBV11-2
TGTGCCAGCAGCACAGATCCAGGGCCCAATTCACCCCTCCACTTT
CASSTDPGPNSPLHF
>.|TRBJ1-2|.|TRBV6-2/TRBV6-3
TGTGCCAGCAATGGGGGCTTTGGCTACACCTTC
CASNGGFGYTF
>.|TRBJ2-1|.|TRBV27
TGTGCCAGCGGGCCAGGGGTCACTTTCTATTCAGACAATGAGCAGTTCTTC
CASGPGVTFYSDNEQFF
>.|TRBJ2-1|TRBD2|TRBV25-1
TGTGCCAGCAGTGATCGGTGGGCGGGGGCCTACAATGAGCAGTTCTTC
CASSDRWAGAYNEQFF
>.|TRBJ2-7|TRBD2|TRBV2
TGTGCCAGCTCCGCCCTAGCGGGGGCATACGAGCAGTACTTC
CASSALAGAYEQYF
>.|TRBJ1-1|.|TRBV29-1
TGCAGCGTTGCGGAATACTCCCCGAACACTGAAGCTTTCTTT
CSVAEYSPNTEAFF
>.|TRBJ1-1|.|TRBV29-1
TGCAGCGCCCAGAGCAGGGTAGGGACTGAAGCTTTCTTT
CSAQSRVGTEAFF
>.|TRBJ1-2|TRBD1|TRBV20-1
TGCAGTGCTAACCCAGGGGGAAGCTATGGCTACACCTTC
CSANPGGSYGYTF
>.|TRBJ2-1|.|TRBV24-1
TGTGCCACCAGTGATACCGGGATCCCCCATGAGCAGTTCTTC
CATSDTGIPHEQFF
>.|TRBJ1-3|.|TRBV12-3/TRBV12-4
TGTGCCAGCAGTTTTTTGGGCTCTGGAAACACCATATATTTT
CASSFLGSGNTIYF
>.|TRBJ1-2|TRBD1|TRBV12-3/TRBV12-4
TGTGCCAGCAGTATAAGCGGACAGGGTCAAAGCTACACCTTC
CASSISGQGQSYTF
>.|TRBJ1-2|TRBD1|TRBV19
TGTGCCAGTAGCCCAAGGGGGCTGTCTAACTATGGCTACACCTTC
CASSPRGLSNYGYTF
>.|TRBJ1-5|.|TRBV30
TGTGCCTGGAGTAAGGGTCAGCCCCAGCATTTT
CAWSKGQPQHF
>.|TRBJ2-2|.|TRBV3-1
TGTGCCAGCAGCCCTCCCTTGGGGTACTCCGGGGAGCTGTTTTTT
CASSPPLGYSGELFF
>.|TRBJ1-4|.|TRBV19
TGTGCCAGTAGTATAGGAAGGGCATTTGGTGAAAAACTGTTTTTT
CASSIGRAFGEKLFF
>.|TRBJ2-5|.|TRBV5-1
TGCGCCAGCAGCTTGGACGGTAGAGAGACCCAGTACTTC
CASSLDGRETQYF
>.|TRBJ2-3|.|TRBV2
TGTGCCAGCCCCGGGACGCCCGGCACAGATACGCAGTATTTT
CASPGTPGTDTQYF
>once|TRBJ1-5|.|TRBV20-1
TGCAGTGCGGGATCCGGGACATCGAATCAGCCCCAGCATTTT
CSAGSGTSNQPQHF
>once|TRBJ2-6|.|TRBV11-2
TGTGCCAGCAGCTTTAGTACAGGGTGGCCTGGGGCCAACGTCCTGACTTTC
CASSFSTGWPGANVLTF
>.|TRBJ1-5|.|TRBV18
TGTGCCAGCTCGCCAGTTCATTCAAGCAATCAGCCCCAGCATTTT
CASSPVHSSNQPQHF
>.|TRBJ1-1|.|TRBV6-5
TGTGCCAGCAGTAGGGGGACGGGCAAAGCTTTCTTT
CASSRGTGKAFF
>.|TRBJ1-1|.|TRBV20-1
TGCAGTGCTAGAGAACCATACGGCACTGAAGCTTTCTTT
CSAREPYGTEAFF
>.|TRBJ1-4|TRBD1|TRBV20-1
TGCAGTTCCTCGCGCAGGGGGTCTGAAAAACTGTTTTTT
CSSSRRGSEKLFF
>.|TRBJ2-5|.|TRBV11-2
TGTGCCAGCAGCTTAGAAAGAGCGGCTAGTCATTTGGTGACCCAGTACTTC
CASSLERAASHLVTQYF
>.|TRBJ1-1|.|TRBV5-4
TGTGCCAGCAGCCCAGGGAACCTTAATCTTGCACTGAAAGCTTTCTTT
CASSPGNLNLALKAFF
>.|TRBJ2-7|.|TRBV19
TGTGCCAGTACTAGGGGCTACGAGCAGTACTTC
CASTRGYEQYF
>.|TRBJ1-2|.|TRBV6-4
TGTGCCAGCAGTGAATCCCTGACAGGAAACTATGGCTACACCTTC
CASSESLTGNYGYTF
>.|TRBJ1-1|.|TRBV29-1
TGCAGCGGTGTAGGGGACACGCGGACTGAAGCTTTCTTT
CSGVGDTRTEAFF
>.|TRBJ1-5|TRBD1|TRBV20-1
TGCAGTGCTAGAGATATAGGACAGGTTAATCAGCCCCAGCATTTT
CSARDIGQVNQPQHF
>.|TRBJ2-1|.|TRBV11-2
TGTGCCAGCACGGAAGAGGGGGGTGAGCAGTTCTTC
CASTEEGGEQFF
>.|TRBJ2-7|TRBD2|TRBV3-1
TGTGCCAGCAGCCCGCAAGCGAGGACTAGGAACTACGAGCAGTACTTC
CASSPQARTRNYEQYF
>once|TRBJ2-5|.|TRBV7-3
TGTGCCAGCAGCTTAAACCTGGAAGAGACCCAGTACTTC
CASSLNLEETQYF
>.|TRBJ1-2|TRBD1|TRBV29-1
TGCAGCGTCAGACAGGGGGGGAACTATGGCTACACCTTC
CSVRQGGNYGYTF
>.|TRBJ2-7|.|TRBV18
TGTGCCAGCTCGCCGACAGGCCACAGCTCCTACGAGCAGTACTTC
CASSPTGHSSYEQYF
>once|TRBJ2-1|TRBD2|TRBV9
TGTGCCAGCAGCAAAGCTAGCGGGGCCGTCAATGAGCAGTTCTTC
CASSKASGAVNEQFF
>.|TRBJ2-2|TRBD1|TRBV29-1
TGCAGCGTTACGCTGGGACAGGGGGTTACCGGAACCGGGGAGCTGTTTTTT
CSVTLGQGVTGTGELFF
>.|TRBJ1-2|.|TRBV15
TGTGCCACCAGCAGAGTTAAAGGGGTGAGCGGCTACACCTTC
CATSRVKGVSGYTF
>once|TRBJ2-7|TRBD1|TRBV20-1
TGCAGTGCTACGGACAGGGGGGACGAGCAGTACTTC
CSATDRGDEQYF
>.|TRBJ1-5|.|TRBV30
TGTGCCTGGAGTCCCAGCAATCAGCCCCAGCATTTT
CAWSPSNQPQHF
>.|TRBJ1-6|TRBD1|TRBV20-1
TGCAGTGCTAGAGTTGGACAGGGCGGAAGGTCACCCCTCCACTTT
CSARVGQGGRSPLHF
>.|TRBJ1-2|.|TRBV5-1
TGCGCCAGCAGCTTGGACGATGGGGCCCACTATGGCTACACCTTC
CASSLDDGAHYGYTF
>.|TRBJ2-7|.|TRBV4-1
TGCGCCAGCAGCCTCACCCGGGACACGACCTACGAGCAGTACTTC
CASSLTRDTTYEQYF
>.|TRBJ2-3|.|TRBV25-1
TGTGCCAGCAGTGAAAGACGGGGGCCCACAGATACGCAGTATTTT
CASSERRGPTDTQYF
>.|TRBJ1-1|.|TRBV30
TGTGCCTGGAGTGTACTCCCTGGGACTGAAGCTTTCTTT
CAWSVLPGTEAFF
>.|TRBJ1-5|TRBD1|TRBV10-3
TGTGCCATCAGGGAGGACAGGCGCAATCAGCCCCAGCATTTT
CAIREDRRNQPQHF
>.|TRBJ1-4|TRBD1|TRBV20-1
TGCAGTGCTAGGCTCCCCCCGGGACAGGGTGGGACTAATGAAAAACTGTTTTTT
CSARLPPGQGGTNEKLFF
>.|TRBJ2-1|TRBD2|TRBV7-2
TGTGCCAGCAGCCTAGCGGGGATTAACAATGAGCAGTTCTTC
CASSLAGINNEQFF
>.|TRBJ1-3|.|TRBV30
TGTGCCTGGAGTGGAAGCTCTGGAAACACCATATATTTT
CAWSGSSGNTIYF